These T cell receptor beta chains were read from a single sample in a study of regulatory T cells in long-lasting Graves disease. TCRdb analysed the multiplex PCR reads with MiXCR anew, one entry per CDR3 protein. The sample lists around 250,000 distinct CDR3 sequences, more than 15% occurring once. These data also formed part of another study, on T cells in Graves' hyperthyroidism and ophthalmopathy.

The specimen comprised peripheral blood mononuclear cells (PBMCs), sampled at new diagnosis, from a patient treated with antithyroid drugs. These receptors all stem from a woman younger than 45 with Graves disease. CDR3s include the opening cysteine and the closing phenylalanine or tryptophan. The order of the fields is J gene, clone size, D gene, V gene, CDR3 DNA, CDR3 protein. A D gene is named only where the DNA matches it firmly. The size entry is marked missing in some rows and otherwise reads once, few, many or a size class.

TRBJ2-3	NA	TRBD2	TRBV24-1	TGTGCCACCAGTGATGCTAGCGGGGGGGTGATATTAGATACGCAGTATTTT	CATSDASGGVILDTQYF
TRBJ1-5	many	NA	TRBV12-3/TRBV12-4	TGTGCCAGCAGTTGGAAGGGAAACAATCAGCCCCAGCATTTT	CASSWKGNNQPQHF
TRBJ2-1	many	NA	TRBV20-1	TGCAGTACCCCCGGGGGGCGTCGCAATGAGCAGTTCTTC	CSTPGGRRNEQFF
TRBJ1-2	many	NA	TRBV19	TGTGCCAGTAGTATACCGGAAGATGGCTACACCTTC	CASSIPEDGYTF
TRBJ2-5	NA	TRBD1	TRBV5-1	TGCGCCAGCAGCTGGGACAGGGGAGAGACCCAGTACTTC	CASSWDRGETQYF
TRBJ1-4	many	NA	TRBV5-6	TGTGCCAGCAGTCAAAAACAGGGTTGGGGTGAAAAACTGTTTTTT	CASSQKQGWGEKLFF
TRBJ1-2	few	NA	TRBV19	TGTGCCAGTGCCAGGGACTATGGCTACACCTTC	CASARDYGYTF
TRBJ2-7	NA	NA	TRBV4-1	TGCGCCAGCAGCCCGTGGGGGGGGCTGAACGAGCAGTACTTC	CASSPWGGLNEQYF
TRBJ2-1	many	TRBD2	TRBV2	TGTGCCAGCAGGCTGGAGCGGGGGGTCCTACACAATGAGCAGTTCTTC	CASRLERGVLHNEQFF
TRBJ2-5	many	TRBD2	TRBV7-7	TGTGCTAGCAGCCCCGGACTAGCGGGGGGCGAGACCCAGTACTTC	CASSPGLAGGETQYF
TRBJ2-1	many	TRBD2	TRBV5-1	TGCGCCAGCAGCTCTGTCGGGGGGAATCAGTACAATGAGCAGTTCTTC	CASSSVGGNQYNEQFF
TRBJ2-1	many	TRBD2	TRBV4-1	TGCGCCAGCAGCCAAGTGCGTCTAGCGGGGGATGAGCAGTTCTTC	CASSQVRLAGDEQFF
TRBJ2-1	many	NA	TRBV24-1	TGTGCCACCAGCGCGAGGCCCACGGTGAGGGGGGAAATTTACAATGAGCAGTTCTTC	CATSARPTVRGEIYNEQFF
TRBJ1-4	once	NA	TRBV7-9	TGTGCCACCCCGGGACCGAATAATGAAAAACTGTTTTTT	CATPGPNNEKLFF
TRBJ1-1	many	NA	TRBV5-1	TGCGCCAGCAGCTTGGGCGGGGGCCGGGGGACTGAAGCTTTCTTT	CASSLGGGRGTEAFF
TRBJ1-1	NA	NA	TRBV11-2	TGTGCCAGCAGCTTAGTGGGGGGGGCTGAAGCTTTCTTT	CASSLVGGAEAFF
TRBJ1-2	many	NA	TRBV9	TGTGCCAGCAGCGCCAGGATCAACTATGGCTACACCTTC	CASSARINYGYTF
TRBJ2-3	NA	TRBD2	TRBV20-1	TGCAGTGCTAGCGGGGGGGTTGATACGCAGTATTTT	CSASGGVDTQYF
TRBJ1-5	few	NA	TRBV4-1	TGCGCCAGCAGCCAAGTAGTGAATAGCAATCAGCCCCAGCATTTT	CASSQVVNSNQPQHF
TRBJ2-5	NA	TRBD2	TRBV12-3/TRBV12-4	TGTGCCAGCAGTGCCCCAACTAGCGGGGGGGCCCCCCGAGAGACCCAGTACTTC	CASSAPTSGGAPRETQYF
TRBJ1-5	many	NA	TRBV5-1	TGCGCCAGCAGCTCTTCAGGGGTTCGGCAGCCCCAGCATTTT	CASSSSGVRQPQHF
TRBJ1-2	few	NA	TRBV4-1	TGCGCCAGCAGCCACCCCCGGACAGACCTTTATGGCTACACCTTC	CASSHPRTDLYGYTF
TRBJ1-1	many	NA	TRBV20-1	TGCAGTGCTAGGTATTCGGGAGGGGGTGTTGACACTGAAGCTTTCTTT	CSARYSGGGVDTEAFF
TRBJ1-4	many	NA	TRBV11-2	TGTGCCAGCAGTCCGGGAGAGCATGAAAAACTGTTTTTT	CASSPGEHEKLFF
TRBJ1-6	many	NA	TRBV12-3/TRBV12-4	TGTGCCAGCAGTTCCCGGGCCTCGGGCTCACCCCTCCACTTT	CASSSRASGSPLHF
TRBJ1-6	many	NA	TRBV10-3	TGTGCCATCAGTGACACAGGGAGGGGCGATTCACCCCTCCACTTT	CAISDTGRGDSPLHF
TRBJ1-5	few	TRBD1	TRBV4-2	TGTGTCAGCAGCCCGGGGACAGTCGCTCAGCCCCAGCATTTT	CVSSPGTVAQPQHF
TRBJ1-2	many	NA	TRBV27	TGTGCCAGCAGCCCAGAGGTGGGTGGCGGATACACCTTC	CASSPEVGGGYTF
TRBJ2-1	many	TRBD1	TRBV13	TGTGCCAGCAGCTTAGGCCGGGACAGGGGGCGCGTTGAGCAGTTCTTC	CASSLGRDRGRVEQFF
TRBJ2-7	few	TRBD2	TRBV11-2	TGTGCCAGCAGCTCCCTTGCGGGGGGGGCTATCTACGAGCAGTACTTC	CASSSLAGGAIYEQYF
TRBJ2-2	NA	NA	TRBV7-2	TGTGCCAGCTCACCAAGGGGGATGAGCACCGGGGAGCTGTTTTTT	CASSPRGMSTGELFF
TRBJ2-7	many	TRBD2	TRBV3-1	TGTGCCAGCAGCCAAGGGAGTAGCGGGGCCTACGAGCAGTACTTC	CASSQGSSGAYEQYF
TRBJ1-1	many	NA	TRBV20-1	TGCAGTGCTAGACGCGACGAGAGTACTTTCTTT	CSARRDESTFF
TRBJ2-6	many	NA	TRBV7-2	TGTGCCAGCAGCTTAGGGGGGCCTGGGGCCAACGTCCTGACTTTC	CASSLGGPGANVLTF
TRBJ2-1	many	TRBD1	TRBV18	TGTGCCAGCTCAAGAGGACAGGGGGTCAACAATGAGCAGTTCTTC	CASSRGQGVNNEQFF
TRBJ2-7	NA	TRBD2	TRBV7-2	TGTGCCAGCAGCTTAGCCGGGACTAGCGGGAGGGGGTCCTACGAGCAGTACTTC	CASSLAGTSGRGSYEQYF
TRBJ1-1	many	NA	TRBV20-1	TGCAGTGCTCCCTCGGCGACAGAAGCTTTCTTT	CSAPSATEAFF
TRBJ1-1	many	TRBD1	TRBV20-1	TGCAGTGCTACCGGGACAGGGACAATGAACACTGAAGCTTTCTTT	CSATGTGTMNTEAFF
TRBJ2-2	many	NA	TRBV9	TGTGCCAGCAGCGTAGAAACAGTAGGGGAGCTGTTTTTT	CASSVETVGELFF
TRBJ2-2	NA	TRBD2	TRBV28	TGTGCCAGCAGCCGTAGCGGGTCGAACACCGGGGAGCTGTTTTTT	CASSRSGSNTGELFF
TRBJ2-7	many	TRBD1	TRBV12-5	TGTGCTAGTGGTTTGCAAACCGGGACAGAAATTTACTACGAGCAGTACTTC	CASGLQTGTEIYYEQYF
TRBJ2-7	many	NA	TRBV3-1	TGTGCCAGCAGCCGGACAGACTACGAGCAGTACTTC	CASSRTDYEQYF
TRBJ1-3	many	NA	TRBV6-1	TGTGCCAGCAGCGGGTTTCGAGGAAACACCATATATTTT	CASSGFRGNTIYF
TRBJ2-1	NA	TRBD2	TRBV7-2	TGTGCCAGCAGCCCCTCTTTCGGGAGGGCCTACTACAATGAGCAGTTCTTC	CASSPSFGRAYYNEQFF